The 10 T cell receptor beta chains given below trace back to one sample, sequenced in a study of shared clonotypes between healthy human individuals. Positive CCR7 selection of CD45RO-negative cells yielded the naive CD8 cells, and terminally differentiated effector memory CD45RA+ cells were excluded. Assay used: immunoSEQ multiplex PCR; TCRdb lists only in-frame clones, some missing. The sample consists of about 2 million clones, about 95% of them appearing once. The sample comprised naive CD8+ T cells sorted from blood. These receptors all stem from a man between 18 and 29 years old in good health.

The chain has TRBV6-1 and TRBJ1-5, with D maybe TRBD1 (6 bases). CDR1 and CDR2 (germline): MNHNS, SASEGT. V lost 9 bases to trimming and J lost 3 bases, with 15 bases between them. CDR3 size: 14 residues. CDR3 sequence (DNA): TGTGCCAGTGGGCGACAGGTCATCAATCAGCCCCAGCATTTT. Translating it yields CASGRQVINQPQHF.

The V call is TRBV2, the J call TRBJ2-2; weak D call: TRBD1 (6 bases). The CDR3 extends over 16 amino acids. Germline loops: CDR1 SNHLY, CDR2 FYNNEI. The V and J ends lost 3 bases and 1 base respectively, with 12 bases between them. CDR3 protein: CASSDPLTGNTGELFF. DNA for the CDR3: TGTGCCAGCAGTGATCCCTTGACAGGGAACACCGGGGAGCTGTTTTTT.

The chain has TRBV9 and TRBJ2-3; weak D call: TRBD2 (5 bases). Germline V gene data show CDR1 as SGDLS and CDR2 as YYNGEE. The CDR3 loop spans 17 amino acids. V lost 0 bases and J lost 1, with 15 bases in between. Here the CDR3 reads CASSVAKDPRGTDTQYF. The CDR3 DNA sequence: TGTGCCAGCAGCGTAGCTAAAGACCCGAGGGGCACAGATACGCAGTATTTT.

The chain recombines TRBV7-9 with TRBJ1-5; 11 nucleotides align to TRBD1. The CDR3 is 16 amino acids. Germline loops: CDR1 SEHNR, CDR2 FQNEAQ (reference sequence). With 5 bases clipped from V and 4 bases from J, the junction kept 7 bases outside the gene matches. DNA of the CDR3: TGTGCCAGCAGCCATACCGGGACAGGGGGGAATCAGCCCCAGCATTTT. This encodes CASSHTGTGGNQPQHF.

CDR3 sequence (DNA): TGCAGCGTTGAGGGTCTTAAAAGCACAGATACGCAGTATTTT. It specifies CSVEGLKSTDTQYF. The genes are TRBV29-1 and TRBJ2-3; D uncertain. CDR1 and CDR2 from the germline V gene are SQVTM and ANQGSEA. The V end was cut by 3 bases, the J end by 0 bases, with 10 bases between. The CDR3 is 14 amino acids.

V and J are TRBV13 and TRBJ1-1, with 8 bases fitting TRBD1. Germline V lookup: CDR1 PRHDT, CDR2 FYEKMQ (reference sequence). The CDR3 is made up of 15 amino acids. V shed 5 bases, J shed 1 base, and the junction held 6 bases outside the gene matches. The CDR3 sequence is CASSGFGQGNTEAFF. The CDR3 nucleotides read TGTGCCAGCAGCGGGTTTGGACAGGGGAACACTGAAGCTTTCTTT.

The rearrangement joins TRBV4-1 to TRBJ2-3; tentatively, D is TRBD2 (6 bases). The CDR3 has 16 residues. The germline V gene encodes CDR1 MGHRA and CDR2 YSYEKL. V shed 1 base and J shed 1 base, with 12 bases lying between them. CDR3 protein: CASSQGRGSGTDTQYF. The CDR3 nucleotides read TGCGCCAGCAGCCAAGGCCGGGGGAGCGGCACAGATACGCAGTATTTT.

The chain carries TRBV13 and TRBJ1-1, with D unclear. V was clipped by 5 bases and J by 1 base, with 8 bases between them. Looked up from germline, CDR1 is PRHDT and CDR2 is FYEKMQ (reference sequence). This CDR3 spans 13 amino acids. CDR3 sequence: CASSHLGNTEAFF. DNA of the CDR3: TGTGCCAGCAGCCACCTGGGGAACACTGAAGCTTTCTTT.

Concerning this clone itself: Since a much larger clone is just one base distant, this may be a read error. The chain links TRBV29-1 to TRBJ1-5; 7 bases fit TRBD1. The germline V gene encodes CDR1 SQVTM and CDR2 ANQGSEA. The V and J ends lost 7 bases and 6 bases, in that order; junction bases with no gene match: 9. The CDR3 is 13 amino acids. DNA of the CDR3: TGCAGCGCTGCTGGGACAGAGGGTCAGCCCCAGCATTTT. It encodes CSAAGTEGQPQHF.

The CDR3 here is CASSLGGALYQPQHF. The CDR3 DNA reads TGTGCCAGCAGTTTGGGGGGGGCCCTCTATCAGCCCCAGCATTTT. The rearrangement joins TRBV27 to TRBJ1-5, with a tentative D call TRBD1 (6 bases). V was trimmed by 3 bases and J by 5 bases, leaving 14 bases between them. The germline V gene encodes CDR1 MNHEY and CDR2 SMNVEV (reference sequence). The CDR3 length is 15 residues.